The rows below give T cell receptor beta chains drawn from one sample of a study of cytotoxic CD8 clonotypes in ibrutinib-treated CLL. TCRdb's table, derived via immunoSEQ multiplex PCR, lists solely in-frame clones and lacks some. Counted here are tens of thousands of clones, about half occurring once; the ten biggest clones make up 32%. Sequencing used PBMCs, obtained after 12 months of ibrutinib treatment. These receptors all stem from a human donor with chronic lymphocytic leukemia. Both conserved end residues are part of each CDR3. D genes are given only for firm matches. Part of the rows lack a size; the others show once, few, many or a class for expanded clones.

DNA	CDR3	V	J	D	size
TGTGCCAGCTCACCCGACGGAACCTACGAGCAGTACTTC	CASSPDGTYEQYF	TRBV18	TRBJ2-7	.	.
TGTGCCAGCAGCTTTACTGCGGGAGTATTTCACAATGAGCAGTTCTTC	CASSFTAGVFHNEQFF	TRBV13	TRBJ2-1	TRBD2	.
TGTGCCAGCAGCCCTACTAGCGGGCTCTACAATGAGCAGTTCTTC	CASSPTSGLYNEQFF	TRBV7-2	TRBJ2-1	TRBD2	.
TGTGCCAGCAGTTTGGGTCGGGGGAATCAGCCCCAGCATTTT	CASSLGRGNQPQHF	TRBV27	TRBJ1-5	.	few
TGTGCCAGCACCACGGGCGCCGGGGAGCTGTTTTTT	CASTTGAGELFF	TRBV27	TRBJ2-2	.	few
TGTGCCAGCAGCTGGGAGGGACTTACCACAGATACGCAGTATTTT	CASSWEGLTTDTQYF	TRBV5-4	TRBJ2-3	TRBD2	few
TGTGCCAGCAGCTCCGGGACACTATTGAACACCGGGGAGCTGTTTTTT	CASSSGTLLNTGELFF	TRBV27	TRBJ2-2	.	few
TGCGCCAGCAGTGTAGGGCTTGTCTACGAGCAGTACTTC	CASSVGLVYEQYF	TRBV10-2	TRBJ2-7	.	.
TGTGCCAGCAGCGTTACACAGGGGGCAACAGATACGCAGTATTTT	CASSVTQGATDTQYF	TRBV9	TRBJ2-3	TRBD1	.
TGTGCCAGCAGCTTACAGGGGACCGGGGAGCTGTTTTTT	CASSLQGTGELFF	TRBV11-3	TRBJ2-2	.	.
TGTGCCAGCTCACCACCGGCAGGGATGGGCTATGGCTACACCTTC	CASSPPAGMGYGYTF	TRBV18	TRBJ1-2	.	few